This entry concerns a single TCR beta chain. Its antigen remains undetermined. Base qualities are not recorded, but no much larger clone differs from it by a single base. The sample belongs to a study of T cell responses to AZD1222 COVID-19 vaccine (dated by TCRdb to the early 2020s). With respect to the entire study: AZD1222 recipients whose second dose came at about 4 weeks and those whose second dose came at about 12 weeks were combined into one group, since spike-specific TCR depth and breadth did not differ between the two schedules. A total of 233 trial participants underwent TCR sequencing, of whom 207 had received two doses of AZD1222 and around 26 had received two doses of the MenACWY control vaccine. Trial participants were enrolled by age into subgroups of 18-55, 56-69 and 70-plus years, and about 150, 27 and 61 TCR-sequenced participants, respectively, were included in these subgroups.

Beyond this particular receptor, the publication reports: Reportedly, almost half of the unique spike-specific TCRs recognized epitopes lying outside the regions that are mutated in the B.1.351 and B.1.1.7 variants. CD4 TCRs associated with the vaccine covered the entire spike protein, and the dominant responses were in regions 160-218 and 743-854. In the small 56-69-year group, the increase in depth fell short of significance, most likely because of low power. Conclusions about previously exposed vaccinees are limited because only six or seven AZD1222 recipients were SARS-CoV-2 seropositive at baseline. Because no day 14 peak-response samples were available, repertoires were characterized only after the peak T cell response. After two AZD1222 doses, spike-specific TCR breadth and depth were significantly higher than at day 0 and than in MenACWY recipients. Most participants were white British and females outnumbered males, and the authors suggested that clonal diversity may have been underestimated.

CDR1 SGHKS and CDR2 YYEKEE were looked up in the germline V gene (reference sequence). The trim is 4 bases for V and 4 bases for J, with a gap of 8 bases between the germline ends. Counted from cysteine to phenylalanine, this CDR3 has 12 amino acids. Only the CDR3 region is kept as DNA, spanning 36 bases read in frame from base 1. The sample's time point label, in plain terms: baseline before first vaccination. The vaccinee samples were drawn from two UK trials, COV001 and COV002, one of which was a single-blind randomized controlled phase 2/3 trial testing AZD1222 (ChAdOx1 nCoV-19) in healthy adults. For TCRbeta chain sequencing, PBMC samples were collected from trial participants at day 0 and at day 28 after the second dose. The CDR3 regions of human TCRbeta chains were subjected to immunosequencing. Turning to the authors' computational methods: Repertoire TCRs were matched against a reference library of SARS-CoV-2-specific TCRs generated with the MIRA antigen-specificity platform. Breadth was defined as the fraction of unique TCRs that were SARS-CoV-2-associated, and depth was defined as the fraction of total T cells that were SARS-CoV-2-associated. Each spike-specific TCR was assigned to its reactive spike region and to a CD4 or CD8 class using the MIRA data. Log10-transformed breadth and depth values were compared by one-way ANOVA with Sidak's multiple comparisons tests. The table was pulled from immuneACCESS by TCRdb, which kept in-frame rearrangements only. Such tables lose some clones; where checked, under half of the loss comes from unresolved V genes, and the rest has no known cause. V and J calls and clone size come straight from that table; D and trimming were deduced from the DNA. In all, the sample holds roughly 130,000 clones, and 85% to 95% of those were seen once. The ten biggest clones cover approximately 7% of the sample.

Specimen: peripheral blood, collected on day 0 of AZD1222 vaccination. The TCR was taken from an adult in good health. The receptor chain draws on TRBV5-5 and TRBJ2-5, with TRBD1 perhaps the D gene, on 5 matching bases. The base sequence is TGTGCCAGCAGCACAGGTTTAGAGACCCAGTACTTC. This encodes CASSTGLETQYF.